This T cell receptor beta chain stems from a study of blood T cells in healthy people across ages. Worth noting for this clonotype: Its specificity is unknown.

Study observations and caveats: TCR beta diversity per million T cells fell roughly linearly with age.

Primers used in a second PCR of about 6 to 12 cycles were a sample-barcoded 5' primer and a J-beta primer mix. TCRdb redid the calling of the 5' RACE reads with MiXCR, one entry per CDR3 protein. The sample lists 600,000 or so distinct CDR3 sequences; approximately 30% were seen once. The TCR originated in a woman older than 75 in good health. Sequenced material: blood.

CDR3 sequence reads: CGGTSGVNEQYF. DNA of the CDR3: TGCGGTGGGACTAGCGGGGTTAATGAGCAGTACTTC. V gene TRBV29-1 combines with J gene TRBJ2-5; 13 bases align to TRBD2. The CDR3 length is 12 residues. Per germline, CDR1 SQVTM and CDR2 ANQGSEA.